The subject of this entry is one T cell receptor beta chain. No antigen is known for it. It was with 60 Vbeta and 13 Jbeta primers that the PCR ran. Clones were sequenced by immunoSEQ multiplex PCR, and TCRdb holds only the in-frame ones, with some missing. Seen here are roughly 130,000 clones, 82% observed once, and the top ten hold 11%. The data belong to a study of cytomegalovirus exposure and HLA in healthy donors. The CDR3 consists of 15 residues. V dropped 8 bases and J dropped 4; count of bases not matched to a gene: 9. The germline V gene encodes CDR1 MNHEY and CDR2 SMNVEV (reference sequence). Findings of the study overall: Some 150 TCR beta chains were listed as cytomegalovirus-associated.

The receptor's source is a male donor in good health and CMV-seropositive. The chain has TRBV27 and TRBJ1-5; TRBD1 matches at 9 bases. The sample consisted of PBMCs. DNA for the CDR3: TGTGCCAGCGGGAACAGGGGGCAGTTTAATCAGCCCCAGCATTTT. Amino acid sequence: CASGNRGQFNQPQHF.